These T cell receptor beta chains were read from a single sample in a study of blood T cell repertoires in COVID-19. Sequencing used immunoSEQ multiplex PCR; TCRdb keeps in-frame clones, though not all of them. The sample comprises just under 50,000 clones, around 88% of which are singletons, and roughly 15% rests with the top ten. The sample consisted of peripheral blood. The receptors were gathered from a human donor in a cohort sampled during active COVID-19. Both conserved end residues are part of each CDR3. Each record gives: J gene, D gene, V gene, clone size, CDR3 protein, CDR3 DNA. A D gene is named only where the DNA matches it firmly. Expanded clones are given a class, and other clones once, few, many or no size at all.

TRBJ2-2 | TRBD2 | TRBV5-6 | - | CASSLAWMGRAGELFF | TGTGCCAGCAGCTTGGCCTGGATGGGGAGGGCCGGGGAGCTGTTTTTT
TRBJ1-1 | - | TRBV12-3/TRBV12-4 | - | CASSLPSGFEAFF | TGTGCCAGCAGTTTACCCAGTGGCTTTGAAGCTTTCTTT
TRBJ2-5 | - | TRBV5-1 | - | CASSLNRDNPQETQYF | TGCGCCAGCAGCTTGAACCGGGACAACCCTCAAGAGACCCAGTACTTC
TRBJ1-5 | - | TRBV30 | - | CAWSLVTAYQPQHF | TGTGCCTGGAGTCTGGTCACAGCATATCAGCCCCAGCATTTT
TRBJ2-3 | TRBD2 | TRBV2 | - | CASSEGLAGADTQYF | TGTGCCAGCAGTGAAGGACTAGCGGGGGCCGATACGCAGTATTTT
TRBJ1-5 | - | TRBV9 | - | CASSVVRGSNQPQHF | TGTGCCAGCAGCGTAGTGCGGGGGAGCAATCAGCCCCAGCATTTT
TRBJ1-2 | TRBD1 | TRBV19 | - | CASSRGQGSLGAPGYTF | TGTGCCAGTAGTAGGGGACAGGGATCTTTAGGGGCACCTGGCTACACCTTC
TRBJ2-2 | - | TRBV10-1 | - | CASSVGGGTGELFF | TGCGCCAGCAGTGTTGGCGGCGGCACCGGGGAGCTGTTTTTT
TRBJ1-2 | TRBD1 | TRBV18 | - | CASSPSRQGIYGYTF | TGTGCCAGCTCACCATCGAGACAGGGGATCTATGGCTACACCTTC
TRBJ2-1 | - | TRBV7-2 | few | CASSSLATINEQFF | TGTGCCAGCAGCTCCCTGGCGACTATCAATGAGCAGTTCTTC
TRBJ1-1 | - | TRBV9 | - | CASSATGLRNTEAFF | TGTGCCAGCAGCGCGACGGGACTTAGGAACACTGAAGCTTTCTTT
TRBJ1-1 | - | TRBV3-1/TRBV3-2 | - | CASSPFRGLTEAFF | TGTGCCAGCAGCCCTTTCAGGGGTCTCACTGAAGCTTTCTTT
TRBJ1-1 | TRBD1 | TRBV3-1/TRBV3-2 | - | CASSQVQGGPLFF | TGTGCCAGCAGCCAGGTACAGGGGGGGCCCCTCTTCTTT
TRBJ2-3 | TRBD2 | TRBV5-4 | once | CASSFPGVAGGSTDTQYF | TGTGCCAGCAGCTTCCCGGGGGTAGCGGGGGGGAGCACAGATACGCAGTATTTT
TRBJ1-4 | TRBD1 | TRBV19 | - | CASSFSGGGGEKLFF | TGTGCCAGTAGTTTCTCAGGGGGCGGCGGTGAAAAACTGTTTTTT
TRBJ1-2 | - | TRBV3-1/TRBV3-2 | once | CASSQDSDYGYTF | TGTGCCAGCAGCCAAGACTCGGACTATGGCTACACCTTC
TRBJ2-5 | - | TRBV5-4 | - | CASSYTGTQYF | TGTGCCAGCAGCTATACTGGGACCCAGTACTTC
TRBJ2-3 | TRBD2 | TRBV4-1 | - | CASSQDEGAGAPTDTQYF | TGCGCCAGCAGCCAAGATGAAGGAGCGGGAGCCCCCACAGATACGCAGTATTTT
TRBJ2-7 | TRBD1 | TRBV2 | - | CASSEQGVSYEQYF | TGTGCCAGCAGTGAGCAGGGGGTCTCCTACGAGCAGTACTTC
TRBJ2-7 | TRBD2 | TRBV6-5 | - | CASRNLAGGPPHF | TGTGCCAGCAGGAACCTAGCGGGGGGGCCTCCTCACTTC
TRBJ2-1 | TRBD1 | TRBV2 | - | CASNYRGNEQFF | TGTGCCAGTAATTACAGGGGGAATGAGCAGTTCTTC
TRBJ2-7 | TRBD2 | TRBV5-1 | few | CASSLTSGSYEQYF | TGCGCCAGCAGCCTGACTAGCGGGTCCTACGAGCAGTACTTC
TRBJ1-1 | TRBD1 | TRBV4-1 | - | CASSQSLDRGKAFF | TGCGCCAGCAGCCAGAGTCTGGACAGGGGGAAAGCTTTCTTT
TRBJ1-6 | - | TRBV19 | - | CASKSTGINSPLHF | TGTGCCAGTAAATCGACAGGTATAAATTCACCCCTCCACTTT
TRBJ2-7 | - | TRBV2 | - | CASRLYDEQYF | TGTGCCAGCCGACTTTATGACGAGCAGTACTTC
TRBJ1-1 | - | TRBV5-1 | - | CASSPPQGPTEAFF | TGCGCCAGCAGCCCCCCTCAGGGCCCCACTGAAGCTTTCTTT
TRBJ2-7 | TRBD1 | TRBV4-1 | - | CASSQAPDRGGDEQYF | TGCGCCAGCAGCCAAGCCCCAGACAGGGGAGGTGACGAGCAGTACTTC
TRBJ2-5 | - | TRBV18 | - | CASSSSPGGGETQYF | TGTGCCAGCTCATCGTCGCCGGGGGGCGGAGAGACCCAGTACTTC
TRBJ2-7 | - | TRBV5-1 | - | CASSHPLSGEQYF | TGCGCCAGCAGCCACCCCCTTAGCGGCGAGCAGTACTTC
TRBJ2-3 | - | TRBV6-5 | - | CATRTVAGGTDTQYF | TGTGCCACCAGGACGGTAGCTGGAGGTACAGATACGCAGTATTTT
TRBJ1-3 | TRBD1 | TRBV7-2 | - | CASSFGTGTGNTIYF | TGTGCCAGCAGCTTTGGGACAGGGACTGGAAACACCATATATTTT
TRBJ2-7 | TRBD1 | TRBV2 | few | CASSLVNRGALYEQYF | TGTGCCAGCAGCTTGGTAAACAGGGGGGCTCTCTACGAGCAGTACTTC
TRBJ1-5 | - | TRBV19 | - | CASSITGGPYSNQPQHF | TGTGCCAGTAGTATCACGGGAGGGCCTTATAGCAATCAGCCCCAGCATTTT
TRBJ2-7 | TRBD1 | TRBV7-6 | - | CASSARTGTEQYF | TGTGCCAGCAGCGCCCGGACAGGGACCGAGCAGTACTTC
TRBJ2-3 | TRBD2 | TRBV29-1 | - | CSVRGLAGVDTQYF | TGCAGCGTCCGGGGACTAGCGGGAGTTGATACGCAGTATTTT
TRBJ2-7 | TRBD2 | TRBV7-9 | once | CASTLSGGPSYEQYF | TGTGCCAGCACCTTAAGCGGGGGACCATCCTACGAGCAGTACTTC
TRBJ2-1 | TRBD2 | TRBV5-1 | - | CASSLASPSGRYNEQFF | TGCGCCAGCAGCTTGGCATCCCCTAGCGGACGATACAATGAGCAGTTCTTC
TRBJ2-3 | TRBD2 | TRBV5-1 | - | CASLAGGRTDTQYF | TGCGCCAGCCTAGCGGGAGGGAGAACAGATACGCAGTATTTT
TRBJ1-2 | - | TRBV18 | - | CASSPTQGNHGYTF | TGTGCCAGCTCACCGACTCAGGGGAATCACGGCTACACCTTC
TRBJ1-6 | - | TRBV5-1 | - | CASSFEDSLNSPLHF | TGCGCCAGCAGCTTTGAGGACAGCCTTAATTCACCCCTCCACTTT
TRBJ2-1 | - | TRBV28 | once | CASTGRVGAFNEQFF | TGTGCCAGCACGGGTCGGGTGGGGGCTTTTAATGAGCAGTTCTTC
TRBJ1-2 | - | TRBV6-2/TRBV6-3 | - | CASSLNRFVGRQEWDGYTF | TGTGCCAGCAGTCTCAACCGATTCGTCGGTAGACAGGAATGGGATGGCTACACCTTC
TRBJ2-3 | - | TRBV7-8 | - | CASSLLLAGSTDTQYF | TGTGCCAGCAGCCTCCTTTTGGCGGGGAGCACAGATACGCAGTATTTT
TRBJ2-5 | - | TRBV25-1 | - | CASSAPRGAETQYF | TGTGCCAGCAGTGCCCCCCGCGGGGCTGAGACCCAGTACTTC